A selection of T cell receptor beta chains follows, all from one sample in a study of blood T cell repertoires in COVID-19. Here immunoSEQ multiplex PCR was the method, and the copy in TCRdb shows in-frame clones only, minus some. The sample lists about 150,000 clones; more than 75% were seen once. The sample comprised PBMCs or T cells enriched from blood (not recorded which). Source of these receptors: a woman in her forties or fifties who had recovered from COVID-19. CDR3s include the opening cysteine and the closing phenylalanine or tryptophan. Each record gives: D gene, V gene, clone size, J gene, CDR3 DNA, CDR3 protein. D genes are given only for firm matches. For some rows the clone size is stated as once, few or many, or as a class when expanded; others skip it.

>NA|TRBV18|once|TRBJ2-7
TGTGCCAGCTCACCCCCCAGGGTATCGTCCTACGAGCAGTACTTC
CASSPPRVSSYEQYF
>TRBD1|TRBV3-1/TRBV3-2|NA|TRBJ2-2
TGTGCCAGCTTACGGATCCCGGGACAGGGAGACTACGCGGGGACCGGGGAGCTGTTTTTT
CASLRIPGQGDYAGTGELFF
>TRBD2|TRBV11-3|NA|TRBJ2-7
TGTGCCAGCAGCTTATCAATAGCGGGGGTGGCCTACGAGCAGTACTTC
CASSLSIAGVAYEQYF
>TRBD1|TRBV7-3|NA|TRBJ1-1
TGTGCCAGCAGCCGCCCGGGACAGGGAGAAGCTTTCTTT
CASSRPGQGEAFF
>TRBD2|TRBV7-3|NA|TRBJ2-2
TGTGCCAGCAGCACACTAGCGGCAACCGGGGAGCTGTTTTTT
CASSTLAATGELFF
>NA|TRBV5-1|NA|TRBJ1-2
TGCGCCAGCAGCTGGGGAGATGCACAAGGCAGTTCTGGCTACACCTTC
CASSWGDAQGSSGYTF
>TRBD1|TRBV29-1|NA|TRBJ2-1
TGCAGCGTTGGGGGGACAGGTTTTGGGCAGTTCTTC
CSVGGTGFGQFF
>TRBD1|TRBV12-3/TRBV12-4|NA|TRBJ1-5
TGTGCCAGCACCGACAGGGTTAATCAGCCCCAGCATTTT
CASTDRVNQPQHF
>NA|TRBV6-1|NA|TRBJ1-5
TGTGCCAGCAGTGAAGGTCGGCCCCAGCATTTT
CASSEGRPQHF
>NA|TRBV11-2|NA|TRBJ2-7
TGTGCCAGCAGCCTAAACCGGGACACCTACTACGAGCAGTACTTC
CASSLNRDTYYEQYF
>TRBD1|TRBV7-2|NA|TRBJ1-2
TGTGCCAGCAGCTACTGGAAGGGGACAGGGCTTGGGGGCTACACCTTC
CASSYWKGTGLGGYTF
>TRBD1|TRBV5-6|NA|TRBJ2-7
TGTGCCAGCAGCTTGGGAGGGACAGGGTCCCTTTTCTTC
CASSLGGTGSLFF
>NA|TRBV2|few|TRBJ2-7
TGTGCCAGCAGTGCTGCGGGGGCATTTACCTACGAGCAGTACTTC
CASSAAGAFTYEQYF
>NA|TRBV19|NA|TRBJ1-2
TGTGCCAGTACCCGAGACAGGTTTCTTGGCTACACCTTC
CASTRDRFLGYTF
>NA|TRBV5-1|NA|TRBJ1-6
TGCGCCAGCAGCTTGGCCTACAATTCACCCCTCCACTTT
CASSLAYNSPLHF
>TRBD1|TRBV6-2/TRBV6-3|NA|TRBJ1-2
TGTGCCGGCAGTTACAGGGGGATCCCCTCTAACTATGGCTACACCTTC
CAGSYRGIPSNYGYTF
>NA|TRBV27|NA|TRBJ2-1
TGTGCCAGCAGTTTAGGCGGAAGGCAGTTCTTC
CASSLGGRQFF
>TRBD1|TRBV7-8|NA|TRBJ1-5
TGTGCCAGCTCATCCGGGACAGGGGACAATCAGCCCCAGCATTTT
CASSSGTGDNQPQHF
>TRBD1|TRBV27|NA|TRBJ1-5
TGTGCCAGCAGTTTAAGGTGGGGGACAGGGGGTCAGCCCCAGCATTTT
CASSLRWGTGGQPQHF
>NA|TRBV7-2|NA|TRBJ2-7
TGTGCCAGCAGCTTTGACAGGAGGTCTGGCGAGCAGTACTTC
CASSFDRRSGEQYF
>NA|TRBV6-5|NA|TRBJ2-7
TGTGCCACACGTACGGGGGTGGCCTACGAGCAGTACTTC
CATRTGVAYEQYF
>NA|TRBV9|NA|TRBJ1-2
TGTGCCAGCAGCGTAGAAGGGGTAGGCTACACCTTC
CASSVEGVGYTF
>TRBD1|TRBV11-3|NA|TRBJ2-7
TGTGCCAGCAGCTTAGGACAGGGCTTTAGCGAGCAGTACTTC
CASSLGQGFSEQYF
>NA|TRBV11-2|NA|TRBJ1-2
TGTGCCAGCAGCTCAGTCGGGATCTATGGCTACACCTTC
CASSSVGIYGYTF
>NA|TRBV11-2|NA|TRBJ2-7
TGTGCCAGCAGCGTCGGGTTCTCCTCCTACGAGCAGTACTTC
CASSVGFSSYEQYF
>TRBD1|TRBV15|NA|TRBJ2-1
TGTGCCACCAGCAGACGAGGGGACAGTTTAAGGGACAATGAGCAGTTCTTC
CATSRRGDSLRDNEQFF
>TRBD1|TRBV19|NA|TRBJ2-2
TGTGCCAGTAGTCTCGGGACAGGGGGGTCCGGGGAGCTGTTTTTT
CASSLGTGGSGELFF
>TRBD1|TRBV19|NA|TRBJ1-2
TGTGCCACCGCTCCGGGACAGGGGGCAGGTGGCTACACCTTC
CATAPGQGAGGYTF
>TRBD2|TRBV3-1/TRBV3-2|NA|TRBJ2-7
TGTGCCAGCAGCCTGGGGGGGGAGCAGTACTTC
CASSLGGEQYF
>NA|TRBV11-3|NA|TRBJ2-7
TGTGCCAGCAGCTTAGTCGCGGACTCCTACGAGCAGTACTTC
CASSLVADSYEQYF
>TRBD1|TRBV6-5|NA|TRBJ1-1
TGTGCCAGTTACAGGGGGAACACTGAAGCTTTCTTT
CASYRGNTEAFF
>TRBD2|TRBV18|NA|TRBJ2-7
TGTGCCAGCTCACCACCTAGCGGGGGCTCTGCCTACGAGCAGTACTTC
CASSPPSGGSAYEQYF
>NA|TRBV11-2|NA|TRBJ1-5
TGTGCCAGCAGCTTAGAGAGGGCGCGGGGTCAGCCCCAGCATTTT
CASSLERARGQPQHF
>NA|TRBV6-5|NA|TRBJ2-7
TGTGCCAGCGGGGCAGGGGATTTGGGGGAGCAGTACTTC
CASGAGDLGEQYF
>TRBD1|TRBV6-5|NA|TRBJ1-5
TGTGCCAGCAGCAGACAAGACAGGGGTCAGCCCCAGCATTTT
CASSRQDRGQPQHF
>TRBD2|TRBV28|NA|TRBJ2-1
TGTGCCAGCAGTAGGGCGGGGGGGCTCAATGAGCAGTTCTTC
CASSRAGGLNEQFF
>NA|TRBV15|once|TRBJ2-1
TGTGCCACCAGCAGAGATCGCGGGGGCCACTACAATGAGCAGTTCTTC
CATSRDRGGHYNEQFF
>NA|TRBV7-8|NA|TRBJ2-3
TGTGCCAGCAGCTTAGCACCGGCAGATACGCAGTATTTT
CASSLAPADTQYF
>TRBD2|TRBV7-2|NA|TRBJ2-1
TGTGCTACGGGACTAGCGGACCTCCTGTACAATGAGCAGTTCTTC
CATGLADLLYNEQFF
>TRBD1|TRBV6-5|NA|TRBJ2-2
TGTGCCAGCACTAGTGGACAGGGCAACACCGGGGAGCTGTTTTTT
CASTSGQGNTGELFF
>TRBD2|TRBV6-5|NA|TRBJ2-1
TGTGCCAGCAGTTACTCGAGAGCGGGGAGTGGCAATGAGCAGTTCTTC
CASSYSRAGSGNEQFF